The rows below give T cell receptor beta chains drawn from one sample of a study of T cell repertoires in cytomegalovirus infection. TCRdb passed the reads through MiXCR, listing each CDR3 protein once. The table lists around 71,000 distinct CDR3 sequences, 20% of them singletons, with 55% to 75% in the top ten. No antigen is known for these receptors. Sequences were derived from CD8+ T cells from cultured PBMCs, sampled from culture after CMV antigen stimulation. Receptor source: a human donor in good health (CMV status not recorded). Some clones in this sample may be carry-over from other donors' samples. CDR3s include the opening cysteine and the closing phenylalanine or tryptophan. D genes are given only for firm matches. The listing skips clone size in some rows; elsewhere it reads once, few, many or a size class.

V,J,size,D,CDR3,DNA
TRBV29-1,TRBJ2-7,few,TRBD1,CSVVGTDYYEQYF,TGCAGCGTTGTTGGGACAGACTACTACGAGCAGTACTTC
TRBV7-8,TRBJ2-7,.,TRBD1,CASSPPLGQVTNEYF,TGTGCCAGCAGCCCACCACTCGGACAGGTTACTAATGAGTACTTC
TRBV7-2,TRBJ2-3,few,TRBD2,CASSLELAGGTDTQYF,TGTGCCAGCAGCTTGGAACTAGCGGGGGGGACAGATACGCAGTATTTT
TRBV6-2/TRBV6-3,TRBJ2-7,.,.,CASRSRRQWGRWEQYF,TGTGCCAGCAGATCTCGACGACAGTGGGGAAGGTGGGAGCAGTACTTC
TRBV7-9,TRBJ1-4,once,.,CASSPPSGTPTNEKLFF,TGTGCCAGCAGCCCACCCTCTGGGACGCCGACTAATGAAAAACTGTTTTTT
TRBV27,TRBJ1-4,few,.,CASSLGGSDEKLFF,TGTGCCAGCAGTTTGGGTGGCAGCGATGAAAAACTGTTTTTT
TRBV6-1,TRBJ2-7,few,.,CASSGDINYEQYF,TGTGCCAGCAGTGGGGACATAAACTACGAGCAGTACTTC
TRBV9,TRBJ2-7,few,.,CASSVQDNYEQYF,TGTGCCAGCAGCGTACAGGACAACTACGAGCAGTACTTC
TRBV7-9,TRBJ1-2,.,TRBD1,CASSLSRGVANYGYTF,TGTGCCAGCAGCTTAAGCAGGGGGGTTGCGAACTATGGCTACACCTTC
TRBV28,TRBJ2-1,.,TRBD1,CASSVNYRGNTYNEQFF,TGTGCCAGCAGTGTTAACTACAGGGGCAATACCTACAATGAGCAGTTCTTC
TRBV2,TRBJ2-1,few,.,CASTALRNEQFF,TGTGCCAGCACTGCGCTGCGCAATGAGCAGTTCTTC
TRBV19,TRBJ2-1,many,.,CASQYGPHEQFF,TGTGCCAGTCAATATGGTCCCCATGAGCAGTTCTTC
TRBV7-3,TRBJ2-2,.,.,CASSLSAWDTGELFF,TGTGCCAGCAGCTTATCGGCTTGGGACACCGGGGAGCTGTTTTTT
TRBV7-8,TRBJ1-4,few,.,CASSFGYATNEKLFF,TGTGCCAGCAGCTTCGGTTATGCAACTAATGAAAAACTGTTTTTT
TRBV7-2,TRBJ1-2,few,TRBD1,CASSLAFTGGDGYTF,TGTGCCAGCAGCTTAGCCTTTACAGGGGGCGATGGCTACACCTTC
TRBV2,TRBJ2-1,.,.,CASTGPEQQFF,TGTGCCAGCACGGGACCCGAACAGCAGTTCTTC
TRBV27,TRBJ2-5,few,.,CASSPTYRDQETQYF,TGTGCCAGCAGTCCCACCTACAGGGACCAAGAGACCCAGTACTTC
TRBV7-6,TRBJ1-1,.,.,CASSLGPSAEAFF,TGTGCCAGCAGCTTAGGCCCGTCCGCTGAAGCTTTCTTT
TRBV12-3/TRBV12-4,TRBJ1-5,.,TRBD1,CASSSGTANQPQHF,TGTGCCAGCAGTTCTGGGACAGCCAATCAGCCCCAGCATTTT
TRBV19,TRBJ1-1,.,TRBD1,CASQIRGTGGTEAFF,TGTGCCAGCCAGATAAGAGGGACAGGGGGCACTGAAGCTTTCTTT
TRBV6-6,TRBJ2-5,.,.,CASSYGSSAKETQYF,TGTGCCAGCAGTTACGGGTCTAGCGCGAAAGAGACCCAGTACTTC
TRBV6-2/TRBV6-3,TRBJ2-1,few,.,CASSYNENEQFF,TGTGCCAGCAGTTACAACGAAAATGAGCAGTTCTTC
TRBV7-1,TRBJ1-4,.,.,CASSVSGKLFF,TGTGCCAGCAGCGTGAGTGGAAAACTGTTTTTT
TRBV4-3,TRBJ2-1,few,TRBD1,CASSNLARDRGWNEQFF,TGCGCCAGCAGCAATCTCGCCCGGGACAGGGGATGGAATGAGCAGTTCTTC
TRBV9,TRBJ1-2,few,.,CASWGGPYGYTF,TGTGCCAGCTGGGGCGGTCCCTATGGCTACACCTTC
TRBV27,TRBJ1-5,.,.,CASSFTGIDQPQHF,TGTGCCAGCAGTTTCACGGGGATCGATCAGCCCCAGCATTTT
TRBV7-9,TRBJ1-2,.,.,CASSGGREYGYTF,TGTGCCAGCAGCGGCGGGAGAGAGTATGGCTACACCTTC
TRBV7-2,TRBJ2-2,.,TRBD1,CARSDRGKGTGELFF,TGTGCCAGAAGCGACAGGGGGAAGGGTACCGGGGAGCTGTTTTTT
TRBV7-9,TRBJ1-1,.,.,CASSSLKGSENTEAFF,TGTGCCAGCAGCTCTCTTAAGGGCAGCGAGAACACTGAAGCTTTCTTT
TRBV7-2,TRBJ2-5,.,.,CASSSIGDETQYF,TGTGCCAGCAGCTCGATAGGGGACGAGACCCAGTACTTC
TRBV10-3,TRBJ2-7,.,.,CAISESGGYEQYF,TGTGCCATCAGTGAGTCGGGCGGCTACGAGCAGTACTTC
TRBV27,TRBJ2-1,.,TRBD2,CASSPSSGAYNEQFF,TGTGCCAGCAGTCCCTCTAGCGGGGCCTACAATGAGCAGTTCTTC
TRBV5-5,TRBJ2-1,few,.,CASSFDPPGPKKVF,TGTGCCAGCAGCTTCGACCCTCCGGGGCCCAAAAAGGTCTTC
TRBV7-2,TRBJ2-5,.,.,CASSFGGMTQYF,TGTGCCAGCAGCTTCGGAGGGATGACCCAGTACTTC
TRBV5-1,TRBJ1-5,.,.,CASSSRGGQPQHF,TGCGCCAGCAGCTCCAGGGGTGGACAGCCCCAGCATTTT
TRBV4-1,TRBJ1-2,few,.,CARSQDMQGNYGYTF,TGCGCCAGGAGCCAAGATATGCAGGGGAACTATGGCTACACCTTC
TRBV7-2,TRBJ2-3,few,.,CASILRDIGADTQYF,TGTGCCAGCATCCTTAGGGATATTGGAGCAGATACGCAGTATTTT
TRBV6-2/TRBV6-3,TRBJ1-1,.,.,CATYQETEAFF,TGTGCCACCTACCAAGAGACTGAAGCTTTCTTT
TRBV7-2,TRBJ2-5,many,.,CASSLTSGSNTQYF,TGTGCCAGCAGCCTTACATCCGGATCAAATACCCAGTACTTC
TRBV7-9,TRBJ2-4,few,.,CASSLGASSYIQYF,TGTGCCAGCAGCTTAGGTGCGAGCAGTTACATTCAGTACTTC
TRBV7-2,TRBJ1-5,.,.,CASSEAGASNQPQHF,TGTGCCAGCAGCGAGGCAGGGGCCTCAAATCAGCCCCAGCATTTT
TRBV4-3,TRBJ1-5,many,.,CASSQDSRQPQHF,TGCGCCAGCAGCCAAGATTCCCGTCAGCCCCAGCATTTT
TRBV12-3/TRBV12-4,TRBJ2-7,.,.,CASSQGTVTYEQYF,TGTGCCAGCAGTCAAGGGACCGTTACCTACGAGCAGTACTTC
TRBV11-2,TRBJ2-7,few,TRBD1,CASSPPTGVINEQYF,TGTGCCAGCAGCCCCCCTACAGGGGTTATAAACGAGCAGTACTTC
TRBV29-1,TRBJ2-1,.,TRBD2,CSAVAGGSYNEQFF,TGCAGCGCCGTAGCGGGGGGCTCCTACAATGAGCAGTTCTTC
TRBV4-3,TRBJ2-7,few,TRBD1,CASSQALDRGLYEQYF,TGCGCCAGCAGCCAAGCCCTCGACAGGGGGCTATACGAGCAGTACTTC
TRBV30,TRBJ1-2,few,.,CAWSVRNRENYGYTF,TGTGCCTGGAGTGTACGGAACCGAGAGAACTATGGCTACACCTTC
TRBV20-1,TRBJ2-4,few,.,CSATRPLGAIAKNIQYF,TGCAGTGCTACCAGGCCTCTGGGAGCCATAGCCAAAAACATTCAGTACTTC
TRBV12-5,TRBJ1-1,.,.,CASALSGLNTEAFF,TGTGCTAGTGCCTTGTCAGGGCTGAACACTGAAGCTTTCTTT
TRBV11-2,TRBJ2-7,many,.,CASSAGSSPYEQYF,TGTGCCAGCAGCGCGGGGAGCAGTCCCTACGAGCAGTACTTC
TRBV7-3,TRBJ1-2,.,.,CASSLGIGGYTF,TGTGCCAGCAGCTTAGGGATTGGGGGCTACACCTTC
TRBV4-1,TRBJ2-5,.,TRBD2,CASSSQDRSGGIQETQYF,TGCGCCAGCAGCTCCCAGGATCGGAGCGGGGGGATACAAGAGACCCAGTACTTC
TRBV7-8,TRBJ1-1,.,.,CASSLGQGNTEAFF,TGTGCCAGCAGCTTAGGGCAGGGGAACACTGAAGCTTTCTTT